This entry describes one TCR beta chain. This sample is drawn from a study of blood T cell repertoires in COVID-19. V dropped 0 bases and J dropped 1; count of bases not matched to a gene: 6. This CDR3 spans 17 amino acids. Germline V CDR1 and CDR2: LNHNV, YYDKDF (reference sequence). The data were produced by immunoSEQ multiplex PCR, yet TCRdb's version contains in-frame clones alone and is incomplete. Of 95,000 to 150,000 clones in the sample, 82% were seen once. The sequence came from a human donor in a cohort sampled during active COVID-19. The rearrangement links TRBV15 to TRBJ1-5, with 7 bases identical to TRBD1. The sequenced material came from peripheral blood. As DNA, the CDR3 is TGTGCCACCAGCAGAGATCTTACAGGGGAAAGCAATCAGCCCCAGCATTTT. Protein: CATSRDLTGESNQPQHF.